The clone carrying this T cell receptor (beta chain) was counted between two and nine times. TCRdb re-derived calls from the reads in MiXCR, one entry per CDR3 protein. Of 200,000 to 250,000 distinct CDR3 sequences listed, over 20% are singletons. Trimming took 7 bases from V and 1 from J, leaving 10 bases between them. CDR3 length: 14 residues. CDR1 is SNHLY, CDR2 FYNNEI, per germline. These data originate in a study of T cell repertoires in cytomegalovirus infection. Sequencing input: CD8+ T cells from PBMCs. The clonotype was recovered from a human donor in good health (CMV status not recorded). Some clones in this sample may be carry-over from other donors' samples. This chain links TRBV2 with TRBJ2-2; maybe TRBD1 (6 bases). CDR3 nucleotides: TGTGCCAGCAAGGACAGCGTGAACACCGGGGAGCTGTTTTTT. Translation gives CASKDSVNTGELFF.